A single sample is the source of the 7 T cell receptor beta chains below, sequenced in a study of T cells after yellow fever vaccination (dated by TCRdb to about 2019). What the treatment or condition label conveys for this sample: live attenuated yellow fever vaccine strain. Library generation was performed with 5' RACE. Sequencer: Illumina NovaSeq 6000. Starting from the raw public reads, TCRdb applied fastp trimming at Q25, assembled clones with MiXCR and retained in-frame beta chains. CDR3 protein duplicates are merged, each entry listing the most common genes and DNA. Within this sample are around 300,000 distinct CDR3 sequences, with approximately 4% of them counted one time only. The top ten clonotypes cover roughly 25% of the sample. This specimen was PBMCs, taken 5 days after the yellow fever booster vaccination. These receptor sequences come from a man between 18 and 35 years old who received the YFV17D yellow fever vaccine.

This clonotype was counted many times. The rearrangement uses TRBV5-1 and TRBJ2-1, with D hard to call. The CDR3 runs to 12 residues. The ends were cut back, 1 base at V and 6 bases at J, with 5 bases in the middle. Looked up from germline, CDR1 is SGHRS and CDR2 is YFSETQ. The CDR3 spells CASSLSSNEQFF. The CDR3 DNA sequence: TGCGCCAGCAGCTTGTCTAGCAATGAGCAGTTCTTC.

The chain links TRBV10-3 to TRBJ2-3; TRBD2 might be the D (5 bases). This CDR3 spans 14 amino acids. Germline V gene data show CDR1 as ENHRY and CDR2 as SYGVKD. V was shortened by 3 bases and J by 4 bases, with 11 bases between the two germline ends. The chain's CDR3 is CAISDPNGADTQYF. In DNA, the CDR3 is TGTGCCATCAGTGACCCCAACGGGGCAGATACGCAGTATTTT.

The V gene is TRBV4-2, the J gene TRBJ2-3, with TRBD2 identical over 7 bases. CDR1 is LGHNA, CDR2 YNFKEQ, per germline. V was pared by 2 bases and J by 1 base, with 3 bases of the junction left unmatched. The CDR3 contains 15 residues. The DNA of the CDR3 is TGTGCCAGCAGCCAACTGAGCGGGGGCACAGATACGCAGTATTTT. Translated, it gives CASSQLSGGTDTQYF.

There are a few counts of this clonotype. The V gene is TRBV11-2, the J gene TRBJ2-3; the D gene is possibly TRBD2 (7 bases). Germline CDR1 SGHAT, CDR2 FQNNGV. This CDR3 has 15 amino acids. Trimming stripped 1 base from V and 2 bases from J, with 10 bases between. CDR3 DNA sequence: TGTGCCAGCAGCTTAGGCGGGGGCCCCACAGATACGCAGTATTTT. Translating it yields CASSLGGGPTDTQYF. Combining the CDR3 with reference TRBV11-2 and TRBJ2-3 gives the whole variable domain EAGVAQSPRYKIIEKRQSVAFWCNPISGHATLYWYQQILGQGPKLLIQFQNNGVVDDSQLPKDRFSAERLKGVDSTLKIQPAKLEDSAVYLCASSLGGGPTDTQYFGPGTRLTVL.

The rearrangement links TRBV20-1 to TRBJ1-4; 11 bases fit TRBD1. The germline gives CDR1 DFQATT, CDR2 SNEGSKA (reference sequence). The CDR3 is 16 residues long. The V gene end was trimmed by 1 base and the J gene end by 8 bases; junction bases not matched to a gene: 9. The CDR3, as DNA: TGCAGTGCTAGAGCGGGGAGGGGACAGGGGGTCGAAAAACTGTTTTTT. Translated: CSARAGRGQGVEKLFF.

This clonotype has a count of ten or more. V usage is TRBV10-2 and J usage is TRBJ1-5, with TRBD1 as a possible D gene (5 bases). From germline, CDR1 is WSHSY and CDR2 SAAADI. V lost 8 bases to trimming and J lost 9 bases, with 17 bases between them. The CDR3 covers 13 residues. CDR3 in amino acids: CASSRQTPTPQHF. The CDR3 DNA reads TGCGCCAGCTCCCGACAGACCCCCACGCCCCAGCATTTT.

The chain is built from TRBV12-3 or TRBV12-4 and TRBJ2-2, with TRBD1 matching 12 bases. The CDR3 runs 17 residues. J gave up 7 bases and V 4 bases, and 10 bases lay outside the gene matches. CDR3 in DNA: TGTGCCAGCAGTTCGCCCGGGACAGGGGGCAATATCGGGGAGCTGTTTTTT. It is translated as CASSSPGTGGNIGELFF.